This T cell receptor beta chain was sequenced during a study of CD8 T cells in ankylosing spondylitis. Study observations and caveats: Significantly higher representation of disease-linked clones was reported for matched ankylosing spondylitis synovial fluid. In synovial fluid and blood from reactive arthritis, some motif variants were previously reported. Among TCR beta sequences, a motif of eight highly homologous variants appeared characteristic of ankylosing spondylitis blood.

The CDR3 length is 19 residues. With V trimmed by 5 bases and J by 3 bases, 19 bases remained unmatched. Libraries of TCR beta came from quantitative 5'-RACE with molecular barcodes. TCRdb fed the 5' RACE reads into MiXCR, producing one record per CDR3 protein. The repertoire holds about 400,000 distinct CDR3 sequences, with about a fifth as singletons. This clonotype has more than one count but fewer than ten. Antigen specificity is unknown. Sequencing input: blood, either unsorted or a sorted T cell fraction (not recorded which). This receptor was taken from a male donor with ankylosing spondylitis. The chain uses TRBV12-3 or TRBV12-4 and TRBJ2-1; 7 bases fit TRBD2. CDR3 sequence: CASSPHRLSGTTIYNEQFF. In nucleotides, the CDR3 is TGTGCCAGCAGTCCTCATCGACTATCGGGGACTACCATCTACAATGAGCAGTTCTTC.